This TCR beta chain was profiled in a study of cytomegalovirus exposure and HLA in healthy donors listed by TCRdb under 2017. Regarding the study in general: In an earlier analysis of under 750 of the donors, less than 350 Gb of sequence data and 90 million to 120 million unique TCR beta sequences from 150 million to 200 million T cells were reported. The aim of the study was to test whether cataloging public T cell receptors could identify signatures of past pathogen exposure. An earlier analysis of 500 to 750 of the donors applied high-throughput TCR beta sequencing to assess whether each TCR beta V gene segment acted as functional or pseudogenic. Class I and class II HLA loci were covered by the typing at four-digit resolution. A few DR-DQ haplotypes were handled as single units for association and clustering because linkage in the cohort was strong. Every repertoire in the discovery cohort had been generated on one and the same sequencing platform. Typing coverage varied by locus: about 620-630 donors for A, B, C, DRB1 and DQB1; roughly 510 for DQA1; some 610 for DPA1; more than 450 for DPB1. A separate validation cohort of roughly 120 different subjects was used in addition to the roughly 670-subject first cohort. Genome-wide SNP genotypes for about 65% of the 666 donors were used in a later genetic analysis, which treated that subset as a discovery cohort. A later analysis re-analyzed previously published TCR beta repertoires from 666 donors and added high-resolution HLA genotyping to study TCR occurrence patterns. On average, roughly 240,000 unique TCR beta nucleotide sequences were sequenced per donor among about 400 genotyped donors of the cohort, with about 19% of those sequences being non-productive. The later analysis used no new phenotypic data to find candidate immune exposures, relying instead on TCR beta sequences and their occurrence across donors. Using immunosequencing, the study profiled T cell repertoires from approximately 700 subjects and related those repertoires to cytomegalovirus serostatus. An early release covering around 630 HLA-typed donors comprised roughly 300 gigabases of sequencing data and around 86 million unique TCR sequences. To predict cytomegalovirus infection status, the study combined high-throughput TCR immunosequencing, statistical association of individual TCRs with disease status, and machine learning. Donor age, sex, ethnicity and CMV serostatus were compiled together with the repertoire data. Of the 350 to 450 genotyped donors, over 80% were placed in the genetic ancestry cluster associated with self-reported Caucasian donors. Study-wide findings and limitations: A cluster of highly shared sequence variants was judged likely to represent a technical artifact of the sequencing pipeline. Immune exposure information for the cohort was limited to CMV serostatus. In a later analysis, some 18,000 TCR beta sequences were associated with specific HLA alleles at a false discovery rate of 0.05. Roughly 15 rarely observed V segments, including chromosome 9 orphons, were excluded from the earlier analysis of a few hundred of the donors because counts were too low. According to a later analysis, most CMV-associated TCR beta chains appeared to be HLA-restricted, and the HLA associations seemed to be driven largely by CMV exposure. In a later genetic analysis, a missense DCLRE1C variant was associated with V-gene and J-gene trimming of TCR beta chains, and the association was replicated in an independent cohort. Because the 87-base-pair reads could not distinguish some IMGT-functional V segments, including TRBV6-2 and TRBV6-3, those segments were excluded. Correlated functional status among segregating V segments might be attributable to linkage disequilibrium, but an unknown experimental factor could not be ruled out. When HLA alleles, especially DR and DQ, strongly co-occurred, attributing TCR associations to individual alleles was difficult. A later genetic analysis reported fewer N-insertions in productive TCRs among donors in an Asian-associated ancestry cluster than the roughly 720-donor mean. In vitro tests confirmed that three of the cytomegalovirus-associated TCR beta chains recognize cytomegalovirus antigens. The cohort was sequenced for TCR beta chains only, and without alpha or paired-chain data the features that could be detected were limited. Because HLA typing was unavailable for some donors at each locus, only the typed subset was used in association tests. A total of 150 to 200 TCR beta chains were listed by the study as associated with cytomegalovirus. A later analysis found that TCR association rates varied across HLA loci, with DRB1 alleles showing the most associated TCRs and HLA-C alleles the fewest. It was suggested by the authors that the approach could potentially be generalized to other disease states and immunological phenotypes. Sequencing depth was assumed to be roughly uniform across donors in the presence/absence analyses, though that assumption may not hold. A later analysis found that HLA-associated TCR beta chains were more clonally expanded and had lower generation probabilities than equally common non-associated chains. Most TCR sequences were observed very rarely across donors, whereas some public TCRs were present in many individuals. In an earlier analysis of 587 of the donors, most TCR beta V segments appeared in productive rearrangements about 90% or about 30% of the time, broadly matching IMGT annotations. In both the original and validation cohorts, the classifier was reported to diagnose cytomegalovirus status with high specificity and sensitivity. A further reported finding was that TCR beta sequences accurately predicted the HLA-A and HLA-B alleles for most subjects in the first cohort. In a later analysis, several top co-occurrence clusters were reported to appear linked to parvovirus B19, influenza, CMV and Epstein-Barr virus.

Details on this clone: The specificity of this receptor is unknown. One base away there is no much larger clone; base qualities are not given.

The cohort was made up of under 800 healthy bone marrow donors. All cohort members were sampled while nominally healthy, although unrecorded immune exposures were likely present. The donor tested CMV seronegative, placing the donor among the 352 seronegative members of the cohort. Every donor gave a peripheral blood sample, and the peripheral blood mononuclear cells from that sample were used for TCR beta sequencing. Genomic DNA extraction from the blood cell samples was performed with the Qiagen DNeasy Blood Extraction Kit. The CDR3 contains 12 residues, cysteine and phenylalanine counted. The DNA shown is the 36-base CDR3, in frame from base 1. CDR1 and CDR2, per the germline V gene, are MNHEY and SVGAGI. The junction shows trimming of 4 bases on V and 11 bases on J, plus 15 bases between the germline ends. Library construction relied on the immunoSEQ multiplex PCR assay. For the multiplex PCR, a mixture combining 60 forward primers for TCR Vbeta segments and 13 reverse primers for TCR Jbeta segments was used. The CDR3 region of rearranged TCR beta genes was amplified from genomic DNA with a multiplex PCR assay. Amplified TCR beta libraries were sequenced as 87-base-pair reads on the Illumina HiSeq System. Per the original workflow: Across the 640 or so repertoires, a later analysis counted 75 million to 90 million unique TCR beta chains, some 11 million of which were shared by at least two donors. A nearest-neighbor algorithm error-corrected the raw reads and collapsed the reads into unique sequences, merging closely related sequences to remove PCR and sequencing errors. CDR3 sequences were aligned to IMGT reference sequences to assign V, D and J gene segments. Each retained sequence needed at least a six-nucleotide match to both a V gene segment and a J gene segment. Rearrangements were called productive when the CDR3 lacked stop codons and stayed in frame with V and J; all others were non-productive. Following IMGT convention, CDR3 was defined as the stretch from the second conserved V-encoded cysteine to the conserved J-encoded phenylalanine. The earlier analysis of around 640 of the donors excluded sequences that lacked an unambiguous match to a single V gene segment. In an earlier analysis of around 590 of the donors, a V segment was called functional when productive rearrangements were above 56.7%, and segregating when the standard deviation between donors exceeded 5%. A statistical classification framework was developed to diagnose cytomegalovirus status using the catalog of TCR beta chain sequences. V and J gene assignment, in a later analysis, came from comparing TCR nucleotide sequences with IMGT/GENE-DB human TR gene sequences. In a later analysis, CDR3 sequences and most-parsimonious VDJ recombination scenarios were assigned using the TCRdist pipeline. A later analysis defined each TCR beta chain by its CDR3 amino acid sequence plus V-gene family, and excluded reads lacking a unique V-gene family. In a later analysis, some 600 highly shared, low-generation-probability nucleotide sequences were removed to address suspected cross-contamination and a sequencing artifact. In a later analysis, a clonal expansion index for each public chain was calculated from normalized within-repertoire ranks of inferred template counts. In a later analysis, generation probabilities were computed with a VDJ recombination model fitted to out-of-frame rearrangements, and the resulting probabilities were checked against IGoR. In a later analysis, TCR-TCR, TCR-HLA and TCR-CMV co-occurrence was scored with hypergeometric tests, and a repertoire-size bias correction was applied to TCR pairs. In a later analysis, false discovery rates were estimated by permuting HLA or CMV assignments 20 times. A later analysis grouped co-occurring TCRs with DBSCAN, adding TCRdist sequence similarity when clustering within HLA-allele-positive subsets. Co-occurrence clustering excluded repertoires with fewer than 30,000 or more than 120,000 public chains, plus five with anomalous nucleotide sharing. The immuneACCESS repertoire file appears here via TCRdb, limited to in-frame rearrangements. These files lack a portion of the clones; in checked studies, under half of the deficit traces to unresolved V genes, and the cause of the others is not known. Clone size and the V and J calls come from that table; the DNA yielded D and trimming. Within this sample are over 150,000 clones, with around three quarters of them counted one time only. The ten largest account for roughly 1.6% of the sample.

The sequence joins TRBV6-5 to TRBJ2-7; TRBD1 is a weak D gene call, 5 bases matching. This receptor was identified in a woman younger than 35 in good health and CMV-seronegative. Sequenced sample: PBMCs. The CDR3 corresponds to CASSSGQGSEYF. The DNA sequence is given as TGTGCCAGCAGTTCTGGACAAGGATCGGAGTACTTC.